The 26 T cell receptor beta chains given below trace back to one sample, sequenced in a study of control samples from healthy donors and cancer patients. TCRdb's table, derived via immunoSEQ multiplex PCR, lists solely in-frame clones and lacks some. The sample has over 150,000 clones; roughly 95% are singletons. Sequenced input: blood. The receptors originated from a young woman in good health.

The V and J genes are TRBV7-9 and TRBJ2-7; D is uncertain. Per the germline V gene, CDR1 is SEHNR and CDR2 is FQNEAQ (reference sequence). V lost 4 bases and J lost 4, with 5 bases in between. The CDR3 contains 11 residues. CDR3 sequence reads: CASSSTYEQYF. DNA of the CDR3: TGTGCCAGCAGCTCCACTTACGAGCAGTACTTC.

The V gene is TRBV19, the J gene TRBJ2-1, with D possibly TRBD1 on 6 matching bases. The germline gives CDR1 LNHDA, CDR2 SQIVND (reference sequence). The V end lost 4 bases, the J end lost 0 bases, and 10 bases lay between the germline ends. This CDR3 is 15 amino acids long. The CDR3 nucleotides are TGTGCCAGTAGTAATACAGGGTTCTCCTACAATGAGCAGTTCTTC. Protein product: CASSNTGFSYNEQFF.

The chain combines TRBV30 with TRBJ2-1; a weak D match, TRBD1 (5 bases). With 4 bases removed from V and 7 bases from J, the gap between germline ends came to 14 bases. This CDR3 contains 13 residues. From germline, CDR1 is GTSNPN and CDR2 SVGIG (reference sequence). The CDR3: CAWTRTTRNEQFF. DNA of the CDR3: TGTGCCTGGACAAGGACAACGAGGAATGAGCAGTTCTTC.

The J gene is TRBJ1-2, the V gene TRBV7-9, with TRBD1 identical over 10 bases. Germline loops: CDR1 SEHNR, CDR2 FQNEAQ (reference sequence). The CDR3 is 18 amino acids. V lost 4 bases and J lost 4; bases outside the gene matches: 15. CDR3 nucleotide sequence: TGTGCCAGCAGCTCCAATCCCGGGACAGGGGTATTGAGCTATGGCTACACCTTC. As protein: CASSSNPGTGVLSYGYTF.

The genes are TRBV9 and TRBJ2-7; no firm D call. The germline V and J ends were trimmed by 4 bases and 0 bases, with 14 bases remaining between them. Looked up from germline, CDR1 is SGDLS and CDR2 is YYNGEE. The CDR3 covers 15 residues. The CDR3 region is CASSLTSGPSYEQYF. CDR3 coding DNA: TGTGCCAGCAGCTTAACCTCCGGGCCCTCCTACGAGCAGTACTTC.

CDR3 sequence reads: CASSQGGGAQYF. The CDR3 bases are TGTGCCAGCAGCCAAGGCGGAGGGGCCCAGTACTTC. This chain uses TRBV3-1 (or the pseudogene TRBV3-2) with TRBJ2-5; maybe TRBD2 (6 bases). The CDR3 contains 12 residues. Germline CDR1 reads LGHDT; CDR2 reads YNNKEL (reference sequence). Trimming cost V 1 base and J 9 bases, with 9 bases left between them.

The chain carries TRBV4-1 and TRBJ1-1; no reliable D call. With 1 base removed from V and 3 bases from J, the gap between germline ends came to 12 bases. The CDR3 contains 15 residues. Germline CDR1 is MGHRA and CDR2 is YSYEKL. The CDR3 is CASSQVEAADTEAFF. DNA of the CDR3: TGCGCCAGCAGCCAAGTAGAAGCGGCGGACACTGAAGCTTTCTTT.

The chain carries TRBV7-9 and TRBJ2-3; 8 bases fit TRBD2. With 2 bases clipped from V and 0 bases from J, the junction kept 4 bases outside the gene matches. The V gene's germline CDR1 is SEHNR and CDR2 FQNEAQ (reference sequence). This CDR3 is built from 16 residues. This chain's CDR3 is CASSLILAASTDTQYF. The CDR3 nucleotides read TGTGCCAGCAGCTTAATACTAGCGGCTAGCACAGATACGCAGTATTTT.

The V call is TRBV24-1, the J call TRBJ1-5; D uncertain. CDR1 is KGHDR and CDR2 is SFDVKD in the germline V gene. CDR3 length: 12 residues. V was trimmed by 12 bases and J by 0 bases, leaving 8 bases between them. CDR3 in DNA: TGTGCCTCGGACTATAGCAATCAGCCCCAGCATTTT. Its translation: CASDYSNQPQHF.

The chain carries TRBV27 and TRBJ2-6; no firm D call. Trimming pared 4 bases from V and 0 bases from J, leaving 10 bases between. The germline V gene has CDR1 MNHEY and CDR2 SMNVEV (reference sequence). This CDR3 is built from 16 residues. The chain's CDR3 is CASSSAARSGANVLTF. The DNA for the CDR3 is TGTGCCAGCAGTTCGGCAGCTCGCTCTGGGGCCAACGTCCTGACTTTC.

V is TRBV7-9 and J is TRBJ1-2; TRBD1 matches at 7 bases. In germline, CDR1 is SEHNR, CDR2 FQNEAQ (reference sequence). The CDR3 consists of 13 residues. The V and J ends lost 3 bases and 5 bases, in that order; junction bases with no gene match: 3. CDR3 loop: CASSFTGDYGYTF. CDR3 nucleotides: TGTGCCAGCAGCTTCACAGGGGATTATGGCTACACCTTC. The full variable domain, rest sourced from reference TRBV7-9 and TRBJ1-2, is DTGVSQNPRHKITKRGQNVTFRCDPISEHNRLYWYRQTLGQGPEFLTYFQNEAQLEKSRLLSDRFSAERPKGSFSTLEIQRTEQGDSAMYLCASSFTGDYGYTFGSGTRLTVV.

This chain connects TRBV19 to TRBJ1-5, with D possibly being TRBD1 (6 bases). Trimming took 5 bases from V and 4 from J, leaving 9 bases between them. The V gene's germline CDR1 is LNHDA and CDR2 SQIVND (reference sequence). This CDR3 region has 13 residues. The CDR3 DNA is TGTGCCAGTAGTGGACAGATAAATCAGCCCCAGCATTTT. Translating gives CASSGQINQPQHF.

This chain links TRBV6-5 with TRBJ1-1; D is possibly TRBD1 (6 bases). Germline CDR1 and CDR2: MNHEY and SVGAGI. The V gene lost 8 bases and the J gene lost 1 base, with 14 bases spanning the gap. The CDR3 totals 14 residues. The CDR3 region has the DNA TGTGCCAGCCGAAAGGAGGGGGGGAACACTGAAGCTTTCTTT. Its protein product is CASRKEGGNTEAFF.

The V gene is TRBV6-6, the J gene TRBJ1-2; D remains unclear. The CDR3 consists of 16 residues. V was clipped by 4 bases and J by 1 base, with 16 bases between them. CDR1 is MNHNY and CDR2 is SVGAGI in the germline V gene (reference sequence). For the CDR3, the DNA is TGTGCCAGCAGTTCCCCTCCCGGCACGGGTAACTATGGCTACACCTTC. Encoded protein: CASSSPPGTGNYGYTF.

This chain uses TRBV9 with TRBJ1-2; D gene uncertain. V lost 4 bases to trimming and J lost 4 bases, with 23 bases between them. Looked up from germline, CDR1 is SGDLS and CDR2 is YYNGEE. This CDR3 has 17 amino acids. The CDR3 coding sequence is TGTGCCAGCAGCCCATCCCCCTCGGAAAGACACCCCTATGGCTACACCTTC. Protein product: CASSPSPSERHPYGYTF.

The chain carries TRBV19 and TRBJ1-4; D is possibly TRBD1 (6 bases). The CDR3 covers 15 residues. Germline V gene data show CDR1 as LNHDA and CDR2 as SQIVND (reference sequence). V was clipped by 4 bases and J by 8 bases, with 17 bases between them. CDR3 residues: CASSSFTGSPEKLFF. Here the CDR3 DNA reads TGTGCCAGTAGTAGCTTCACAGGGTCTCCCGAAAAACTGTTTTTT.

The CDR3 DNA reads TGTGCCAGCAGTGAAGGACGGGGGGCATCCTACAATGAGCAGTTCTTC. Protein product: CASSEGRGASYNEQFF. The V gene is TRBV6-1, the J gene TRBJ2-1, with D possibly TRBD2 on 7 matching bases. CDR1 is MNHNS and CDR2 is SASEGT in the germline V gene. The CDR3 loop spans 16 amino acids. Trimming took off 1 base at V and 1 base at J, with 11 bases between the two ends.

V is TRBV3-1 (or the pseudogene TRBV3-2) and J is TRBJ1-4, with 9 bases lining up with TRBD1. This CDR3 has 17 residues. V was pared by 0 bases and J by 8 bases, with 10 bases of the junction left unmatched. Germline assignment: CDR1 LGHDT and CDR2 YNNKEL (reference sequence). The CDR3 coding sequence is TGTGCCAGCAGCCAAGAAGCCCCCGGACAGGGGCGCGAAAAACTGTTTTTT. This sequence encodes CASSQEAPGQGREKLFF.

CDR3 sequence: CASSEASGSNTGELFF. CDR3 nucleotide sequence: TGTGCCAGCAGTGAAGCGAGTGGGTCCAACACCGGGGAGCTGTTTTTT. The chain employs TRBV2 and TRBJ2-2; D gene uncertain. The germline V and J ends were trimmed by 0 bases and 2 bases, with 10 bases remaining between them. The length of the CDR3 is 16 residues. The germline gives CDR1 SNHLY, CDR2 FYNNEI.

CDR3 sequence (DNA): TGCGCCAGCAGCCAAGACGAGGTAGCCGGGGAGCTGTTTTTT. Its translation: CASSQDEVAGELFF. The J gene is TRBJ2-2, the V gene TRBV4-1, with no clear D. Deletions cut 0 bases from V and 6 bases from J, with 8 bases between. The germline V gene encodes CDR1 MGHRA and CDR2 YSYEKL. The CDR3 has 14 amino acids.

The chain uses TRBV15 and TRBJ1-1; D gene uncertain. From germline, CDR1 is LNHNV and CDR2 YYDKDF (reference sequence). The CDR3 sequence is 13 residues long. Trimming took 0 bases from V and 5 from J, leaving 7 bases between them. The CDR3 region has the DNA TGTGCCACCAGCAGAGATGGGGTTACTGAAGCTTTCTTT. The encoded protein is CATSRDGVTEAFF.

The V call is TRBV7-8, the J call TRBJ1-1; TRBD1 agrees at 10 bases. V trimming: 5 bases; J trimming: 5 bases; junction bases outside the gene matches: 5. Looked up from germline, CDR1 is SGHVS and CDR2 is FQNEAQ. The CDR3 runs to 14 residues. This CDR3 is CASSPGTGDTEAFF. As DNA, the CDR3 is TGTGCCAGCAGCCCCGGGACAGGGGATACTGAAGCTTTCTTT.

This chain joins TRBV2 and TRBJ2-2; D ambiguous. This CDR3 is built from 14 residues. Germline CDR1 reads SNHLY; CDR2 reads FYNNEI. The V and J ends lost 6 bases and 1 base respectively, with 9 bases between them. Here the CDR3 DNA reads TGTGCCAGCAGAGTCGCTGGGAACACCGGGGAGCTGTTTTTT. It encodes CASRVAGNTGELFF. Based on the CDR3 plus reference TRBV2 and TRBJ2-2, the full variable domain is EPEVTQTPSHQVTQMGQEVILRCVPISNHLYFYWYRQILGQKVEFLVSFYNNEISEKSEIFDDQFSVERPDGSNFTLKIRSTKLEDSAMYFCASRVAGNTGELFFGEGSRLTVL.

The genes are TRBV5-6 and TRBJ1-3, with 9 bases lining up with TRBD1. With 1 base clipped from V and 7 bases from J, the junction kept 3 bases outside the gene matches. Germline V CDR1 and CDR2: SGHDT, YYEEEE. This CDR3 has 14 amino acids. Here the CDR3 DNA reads TGTGCCAGCAGCTTGACAGGGGGCCTGAACACCATATATTTT. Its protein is CASSLTGGLNTIYF.

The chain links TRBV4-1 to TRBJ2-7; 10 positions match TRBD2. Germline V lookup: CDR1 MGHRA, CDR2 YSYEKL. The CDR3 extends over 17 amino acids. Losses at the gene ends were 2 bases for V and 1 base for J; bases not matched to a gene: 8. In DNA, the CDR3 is TGCGCCAGCAGCCAAAATACCGGGACTAGCGTGTCCTACGAGCAGTACTTC. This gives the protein CASSQNTGTSVSYEQYF.

The CDR3 region is CASSLGGGYNSPLHF. In DNA, the CDR3 is TGTGCCAGCAGCTTAGGAGGAGGGTACAATTCACCCCTCCACTTT. The V gene is TRBV11-2, the J gene TRBJ1-6; D unresolved. Trimming shortened V by 1 base and J by 7 bases, and 11 bases separated the two germline ends. Germline CDR1 is SGHAT and CDR2 is FQNNGV. The CDR3 runs to 15 residues.